This TCR beta chain was sequenced in a study of T cells in Graves' hyperthyroidism and ophthalmopathy. Study-wide results and caveats: The model identified upcoming ophthalmopathy a median approximately 6.4 months ahead of onset. Most expanded thyroid clonotypes above 0.001 recurred in blood.

Amplification of TCR beta CDR3 regions used RNA as the template. The HTBI set primed first-round TCR CDR3 RT-PCR. Via MiXCR, TCRdb re-called the multiplex PCR reads, giving one row per CDR3 protein. In the table there are about 250,000 distinct CDR3 sequences, roughly 22% of which are singletons. This clonotype was recorded at least ten times. As yet, its antigen is unknown. J lost 1 base, V lost 2 bases, and 4 bases had no gene match. CDR1 is LGHDT and CDR2 is YNNKEL in the germline V gene (reference sequence). This CDR3 is 16 amino acids long. The clonotype was recovered from a man under 40 with Graves' ophthalmopathy. The chain couples TRBV3-1 to TRBJ2-5; 10 nucleotides line up with TRBD2. Sequenced sample: blood. In nucleotides, the CDR3 is TGTGCCAGCAGCCAACGCCGGACTAGCGGCCAAGAGACCCAGTACTTC. It encodes CASSQRRTSGQETQYF.